This T cell receptor (beta chain) was observed in a study of immune evolution from preneoplasia to lung adenocarcinoma. Patient tissue came from resections in Japan or China, 2014–2017. Each case's diagnosis was confirmed by two pathologists on H&E. Sequencing was performed with immunoSEQ multiplex PCR; in TCRdb, only in-frame clones are kept and a portion is missing. Here the sample spans roughly 5,000 clones, around 80% being singletons. The CDR3 has 13 residues. Germline V lookup: CDR1 GTSNPN, CDR2 SVGIG (reference sequence). V lost 0 bases and J lost 7; bases outside the gene matches: 6. Study-wide findings and caveats: Clonality was highest in normal lung, lower in later-stage lesions apparently.

As to this clone: The antigen remains unidentified.

The receptor's source is a person aged 60-79 years with lung adenocarcinoma. This rearrangement joins TRBV30 to TRBJ2-7; 7 bases match TRBD1. Sample: FFPE adjacent normal lung tissue. For the CDR3, the DNA is TGTGCCTGGAGTGTACGGACAGGACGGGAGCAGTACTTC. This sequence encodes CAWSVRTGREQYF. Full variable domain (outside the CDR3, taken from reference TRBV30 and TRBJ2-7): SQTIHQWPATLVQPVGSPLSLECTVEGTSNPNLYWYRQAAGRGLQLLFYSVGIGQISSEVPQNLSASRPQDRQFILSSKKLLLSDSGFYLCAWSVRTGREQYFGPGTRLTVT.